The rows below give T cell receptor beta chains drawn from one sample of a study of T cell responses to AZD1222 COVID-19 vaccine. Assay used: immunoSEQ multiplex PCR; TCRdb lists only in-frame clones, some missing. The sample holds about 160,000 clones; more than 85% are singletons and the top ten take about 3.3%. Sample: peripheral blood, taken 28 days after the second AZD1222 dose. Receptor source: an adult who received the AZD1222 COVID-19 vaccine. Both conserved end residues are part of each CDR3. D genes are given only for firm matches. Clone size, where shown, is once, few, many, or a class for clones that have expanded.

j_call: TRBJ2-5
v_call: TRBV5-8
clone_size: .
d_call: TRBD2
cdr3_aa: CASSRAGGPVRGETQYF
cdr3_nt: TGTGCCAGCAGCCGAGCGGGAGGGCCGGTTCGGGGAGAGACCCAGTACTTC

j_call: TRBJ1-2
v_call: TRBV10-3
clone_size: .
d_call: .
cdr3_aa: CAISTSTDELYGYTF
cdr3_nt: TGTGCCATCAGTACGTCGACGGACGAGCTCTATGGCTACACCTTC

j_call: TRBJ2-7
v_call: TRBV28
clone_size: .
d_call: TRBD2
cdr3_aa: CASSRTSGSHYEQYF
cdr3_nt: TGTGCCAGTTCAAGGACTAGCGGATCCCACTACGAGCAGTACTTC

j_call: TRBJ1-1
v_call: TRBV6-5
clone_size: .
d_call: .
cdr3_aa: CASTRVSAAGRAFF
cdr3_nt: TGTGCCAGCACTCGAGTCTCTGCCGCAGGGCGGGCTTTCTTT

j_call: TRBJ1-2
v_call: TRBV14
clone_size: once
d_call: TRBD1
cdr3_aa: CASSPPRGTGKINCYGYTF
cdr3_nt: TGTGCCAGCAGCCCTCCCCGAGGGACAGGTAAAATAAACTGCTATGGCTACACCTTC

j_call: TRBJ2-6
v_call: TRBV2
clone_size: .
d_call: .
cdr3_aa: CASSEYEGRGANVLTF
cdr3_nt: TGTGCCAGCAGTGAATATGAGGGGAGAGGGGCCAACGTCCTGACTTTC

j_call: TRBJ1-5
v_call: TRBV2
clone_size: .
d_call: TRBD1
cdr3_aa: CASTKGQRGQPQHF
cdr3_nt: TGTGCCAGCACCAAGGGACAGCGGGGCCAGCCCCAGCATTTT

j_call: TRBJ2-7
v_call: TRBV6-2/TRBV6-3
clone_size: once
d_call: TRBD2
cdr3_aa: CASSLILRLATLEQYF
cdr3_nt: TGTGCCAGCAGTTTGATTTTGAGACTAGCGACGTTGGAGCAGTACTTC

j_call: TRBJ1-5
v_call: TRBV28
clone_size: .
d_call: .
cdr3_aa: CASSLSRGEQPQHF
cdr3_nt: TGTGCCAGCAGTTTATCAAGGGGAGAACAGCCCCAGCATTTT

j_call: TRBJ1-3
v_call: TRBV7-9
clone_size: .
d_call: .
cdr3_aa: CASSLNIAPSGNTIYF
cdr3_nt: TGTGCCAGCAGCTTAAACATAGCCCCCTCTGGAAACACCATATATTTT

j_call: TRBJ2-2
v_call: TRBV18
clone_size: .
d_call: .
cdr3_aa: CASSPSVHQVTGELFF
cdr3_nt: TGTGCCAGCTCACCCAGCGTCCATCAGGTCACCGGGGAGCTGTTTTTT

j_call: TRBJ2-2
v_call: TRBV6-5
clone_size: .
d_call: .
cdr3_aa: CASSFGGHTGELFF
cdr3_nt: TGTGCCAGCAGTTTCGGTGGACACACCGGGGAGCTGTTTTTT

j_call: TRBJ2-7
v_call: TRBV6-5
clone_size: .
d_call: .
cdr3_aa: CASSYSAWSSYEQYF
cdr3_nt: TGTGCCAGCAGTTACTCGGCGTGGTCCTCCTACGAGCAGTACTTC

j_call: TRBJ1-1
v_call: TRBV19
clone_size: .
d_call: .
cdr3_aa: CASSIADTNTEAFF
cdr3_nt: TGTGCCAGTAGTATCGCCGATACGAACACTGAAGCTTTCTTT

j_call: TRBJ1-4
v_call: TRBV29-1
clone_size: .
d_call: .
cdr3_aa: CSVEDPDGSMKLFF
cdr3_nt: TGCAGCGTTGAAGATCCGGACGGAAGTATGAAACTGTTTTTT

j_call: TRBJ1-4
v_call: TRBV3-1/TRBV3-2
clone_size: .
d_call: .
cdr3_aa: CASSQGWGEKLFF
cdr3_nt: TGTGCCAGCAGCCAAGGGTGGGGTGAAAAACTGTTTTTT

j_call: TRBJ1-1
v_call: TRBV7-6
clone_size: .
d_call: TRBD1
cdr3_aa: CASSPTGDREGAEAFF
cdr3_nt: TGTGCCAGCAGCCCCACGGGGGACAGGGAAGGGGCTGAAGCTTTCTTT

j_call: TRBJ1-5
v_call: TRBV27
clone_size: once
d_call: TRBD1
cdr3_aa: CASSLFGTGGANGNQPQHF
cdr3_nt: TGTGCCAGCAGTTTATTCGGGACAGGGGGCGCGAATGGCAATCAGCCCCAGCATTTT

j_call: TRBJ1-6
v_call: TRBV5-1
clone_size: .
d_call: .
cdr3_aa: CASSLRSSSYNSPLHF
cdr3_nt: TGCGCCAGCAGCTTGAGGAGTAGCTCCTATAATTCACCCCTCCACTTT

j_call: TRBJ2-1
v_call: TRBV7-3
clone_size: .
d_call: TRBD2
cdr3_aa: CASSSSGLAGVNEQFF
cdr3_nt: TGTGCCAGCAGCTCTTCGGGACTAGCGGGAGTGAATGAGCAGTTCTTC

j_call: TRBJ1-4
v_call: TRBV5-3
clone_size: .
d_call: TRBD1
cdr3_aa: CARSQRTGNEKLFF
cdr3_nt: TGTGCCAGAAGCCAGAGGACAGGGAATGAAAAACTGTTTTTT

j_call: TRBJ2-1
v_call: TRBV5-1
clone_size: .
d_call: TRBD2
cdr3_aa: CASSPFLAANNEQFF
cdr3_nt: TGCGCCAGCAGTCCGTTTCTAGCGGCAAACAATGAGCAGTTCTTC

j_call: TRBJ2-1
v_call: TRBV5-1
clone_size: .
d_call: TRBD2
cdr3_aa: CASSRLADEQFF
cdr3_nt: TGCGCCAGCAGCCGGCTAGCGGATGAGCAGTTCTTC

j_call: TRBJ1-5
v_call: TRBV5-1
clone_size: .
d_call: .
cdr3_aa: CASSEGQSSNQPQHF
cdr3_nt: TGCGCCAGCAGCGAAGGACAGTCGAGCAATCAGCCCCAGCATTTT

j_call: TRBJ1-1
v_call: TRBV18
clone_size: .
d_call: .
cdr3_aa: CASSPPSGQNTEAFF
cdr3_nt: TGTGCCAGCTCACCACCGTCGGGACAGAACACTGAAGCTTTCTTT

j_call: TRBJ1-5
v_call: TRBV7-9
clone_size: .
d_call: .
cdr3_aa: CASSLYRHIRVPRCQPQHF
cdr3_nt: TGTGCCAGCAGCTTATACCGCCACATTAGGGTGCCGCGTTGTCAGCCCCAGCATTTT

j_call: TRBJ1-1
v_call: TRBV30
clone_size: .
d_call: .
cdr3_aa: CAWSVGPWDTEAFF
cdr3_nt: TGTGCCTGGAGTGTAGGGCCCTGGGACACTGAAGCTTTCTTT

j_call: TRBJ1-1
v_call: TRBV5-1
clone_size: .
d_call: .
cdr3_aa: CASSLPGPRNTEAFF
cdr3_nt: TGCGCCAGCAGCCTTCCGGGACCGAGGAACACTGAAGCTTTCTTT

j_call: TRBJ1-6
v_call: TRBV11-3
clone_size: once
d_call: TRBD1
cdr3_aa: CASSGQGASYNSPLHF
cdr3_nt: TGTGCCAGCAGCGGACAGGGGGCCTCCTATAATTCACCCCTCCACTTT

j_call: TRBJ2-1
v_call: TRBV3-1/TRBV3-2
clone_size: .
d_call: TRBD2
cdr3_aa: CASSPRREGYNEQFF
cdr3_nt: TGTGCCAGCAGCCCGAGACGGGAGGGCTACAATGAGCAGTTCTTC

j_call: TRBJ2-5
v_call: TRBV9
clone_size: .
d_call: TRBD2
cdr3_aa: CASSEGTSGRAETQYF
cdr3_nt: TGTGCCAGCAGCGAGGGGACTAGCGGGAGGGCGGAGACCCAGTACTTC

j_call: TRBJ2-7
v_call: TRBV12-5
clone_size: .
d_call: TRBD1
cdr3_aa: CASGLEPGTGYRYEQYF
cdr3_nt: TGTGCTAGTGGTTTGGAGCCCGGGACAGGGTATAGGTACGAGCAGTACTTC

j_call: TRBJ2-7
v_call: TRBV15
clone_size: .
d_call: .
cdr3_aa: CATSRGSQFYEQYF
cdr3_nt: TGTGCCACCAGCAGAGGTAGCCAATTCTACGAGCAGTACTTC

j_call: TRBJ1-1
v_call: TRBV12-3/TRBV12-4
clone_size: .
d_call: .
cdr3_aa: CASSRTRGFRAFF
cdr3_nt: TGTGCCAGCAGTCGCACCAGGGGTTTTAGGGCTTTCTTT

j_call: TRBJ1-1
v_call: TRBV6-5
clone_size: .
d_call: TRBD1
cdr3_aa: CASSLQGANTEAFF
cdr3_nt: TGTGCCAGCAGCTTACAGGGGGCGAACACTGAAGCTTTCTTT

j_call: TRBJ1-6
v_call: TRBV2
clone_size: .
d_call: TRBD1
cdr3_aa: CASSPSAGGYNSPLHF
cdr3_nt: TGTGCCAGCAGTCCCTCGGCAGGGGGATATAATTCACCCCTCCACTTT

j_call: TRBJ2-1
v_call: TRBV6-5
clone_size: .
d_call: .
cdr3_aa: CASSYSSGSQPNEQFF
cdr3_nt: TGTGCCAGCAGTTACTCCTCGGGCAGCCAACCCAATGAGCAGTTCTTC

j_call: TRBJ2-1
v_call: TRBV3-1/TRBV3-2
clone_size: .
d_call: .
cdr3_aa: CASSQGTVPTGVQFF
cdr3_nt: TGTGCCAGCAGCCAAGGTACGGTTCCCACCGGTGTGCAGTTCTTC

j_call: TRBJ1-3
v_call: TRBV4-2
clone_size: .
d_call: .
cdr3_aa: CASSQEGRKGDTIYF
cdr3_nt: TGTGCCAGCAGCCAAGAAGGAAGAAAAGGGGACACCATATATTTT

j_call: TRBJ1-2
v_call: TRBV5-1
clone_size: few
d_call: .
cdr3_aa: CASSHYPARDIAHLIPGYTF
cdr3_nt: TGCGCCAGCAGCCACTACCCTGCTAGGGACATCGCCCACCTTATTCCTGGCTACACCTTC

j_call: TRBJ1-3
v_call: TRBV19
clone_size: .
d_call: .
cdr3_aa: CASSRTERNTIYF
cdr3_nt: TGTGCCAGTAGTCGTACAGAAAGAAACACCATATATTTT

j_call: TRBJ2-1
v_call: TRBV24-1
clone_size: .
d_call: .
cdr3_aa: CATSSHNEQFF
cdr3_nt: TGTGCCACCTCATCCCACAATGAGCAGTTCTTC

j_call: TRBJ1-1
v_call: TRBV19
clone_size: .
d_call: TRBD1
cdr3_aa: CASRSGTGGAPEAFF
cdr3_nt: TGTGCCAGTAGGTCGGGGACAGGGGGGGCCCCGGAGGCTTTCTTT

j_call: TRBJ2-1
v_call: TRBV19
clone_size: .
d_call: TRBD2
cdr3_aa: CASSIFPSGKQFF
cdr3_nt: TGTGCCAGTAGTATCTTCCCTAGCGGGAAGCAGTTCTTC